Below, 24 T cell receptor beta chains from the same sample are listed, as sequenced in a study of T cell responses to AZD1222 COVID-19 vaccine. Profiled with immunoSEQ multiplex PCR; TCRdb holds only in-frame clones, not every one. Found here are about 91,000 clones, roughly 92% of them singletons; the top ten hold less than 4%. This specimen consisted of peripheral blood, obtained 28 days after the second AZD1222 dose. These receptors were taken from an adult who received the AZD1222 COVID-19 vaccine.

The chain recombines TRBV7-2 with TRBJ1-1, with D hard to call. The CDR3 consists of 13 residues. Trimming removed 3 bases at V and 1 base at J, with 6 bases between. The germline CDR1 and CDR2 sequences are SGHTA and FQGNSA. The CDR3 region has the DNA TGTGCCAGCAGCTTTGCAGAGAACACTGAAGCTTTCTTT. Translating it yields CASSFAENTEAFF.

This chain joins TRBV10-1 and TRBJ2-5, with D possibly TRBD2 on 7 matching bases. The germline gives CDR1 WNHNN, CDR2 SYGVQD (reference sequence). V lost 9 bases and J lost 1, with 24 bases in between. The CDR3 totals 17 residues. The CDR3 region is CASPLLRGGRGQETQYF. The DNA of the CDR3 is TGCGCCAGTCCCCTCCTAAGGGGGGGCAGGGGCCAAGAGACCCAGTACTTC.

The rearrangement links TRBV5-6 to TRBJ1-2; 8 nucleotides agree with TRBD1. The V and J ends lost 4 bases and 5 bases, in that order; junction bases with no gene match: 7. The CDR3 runs to 14 residues. Germline V lookup: CDR1 SGHDT, CDR2 YYEEEE. The CDR3 sequence is CASSVNRGRYGYTF. The CDR3 nucleotides are TGTGCCAGCAGCGTAAACAGGGGGAGGTATGGCTACACCTTC.

In its sample, this clone was seen a few times. The CDR3 sequence is CASSKGMADSINYGYTF. For the CDR3, the DNA is TGTGCCAGCAGCAAAGGGATGGCGGACAGCATTAACTATGGCTACACCTTC. The V and J genes are TRBV21-1 and TRBJ1-2; the D call TRBD1 from the table was never checked on the DNA. TRBV21-1 represents a pseudogene. The CDR3 totals 17 residues.

Comment on this clone: This specimen includes other DNA sequences encoding the same CDR3. The chain is built from TRBV7-9 and TRBJ2-3; TRBD2 matches at 10 bases. This CDR3 is 14 amino acids long. From germline, CDR1 is SEHNR and CDR2 FQNEAQ (reference sequence). V lost 9 bases, J lost 0 bases, and 3 bases stayed unmatched. CDR3 amino acids: CASLAGGSTDTQYF. CDR3 DNA sequence: TGTGCCAGTTTAGCGGGGGGAAGCACAGATACGCAGTATTTT.

V and J are TRBV6-5 and TRBJ1-2; 8 bases agree with TRBD1. CDR1 is MNHEY and CDR2 is SVGAGI in the germline V gene. V gave up 6 bases and J gave up 6 bases; unmatched junction bases: 6. This CDR3 is built from 13 residues. DNA for the CDR3: TGTGCCAGCAGGACAGGGGCAAGGAATGGCTACACCTTC. Protein product: CASRTGARNGYTF.

The DNA for the CDR3 is TGTGCCAGCAGTGAAGCGGAGGGGGCGGAGGGTGGCTACACCTTC. This sequence encodes CASSEAEGAEGGYTF. This chain joins TRBV2 and TRBJ1-2; 7 bases are a match to TRBD1. Per germline, CDR1 SNHLY and CDR2 FYNNEI. The CDR3 covers 15 residues. J gave up 7 bases and V 0 bases, and 8 bases lay outside the gene matches.

J is TRBJ2-2 and V is TRBV19; tentative D call: TRBD1 (6 bases). This CDR3 region has 18 residues. Per germline, CDR1 LNHDA and CDR2 SQIVND (reference sequence). V was clipped by 3 bases and J by 1 base, with 18 bases between them. CDR3: CASSIRTYQGMNTGELFF. The CDR3 DNA is TGTGCCAGTAGTATTCGGACTTATCAGGGGATGAACACCGGGGAGCTGTTTTTT.

In this sample, this clone turned up once. V usage is TRBV6-5 and J usage is TRBJ2-7, with 7 positions matching TRBD1. V lost 4 bases, J lost 1 base, and 4 bases stayed unmatched. This CDR3 contains 14 residues. Germline CDR1 is MNHEY and CDR2 is SVGAGI. CDR3 DNA sequence: TGTGCCAGCAGTTCGGGACAGCATTCCTACGAGCAGTACTTC. It yields the protein CASSSGQHSYEQYF.

The V and J genes are TRBV5-1 and TRBJ2-2; 7 bases fit TRBD1. This CDR3 contains 18 residues. CDR1 and CDR2 (germline): SGHRS, YFSETQ. The V gene end was trimmed by 3 bases and the J gene end by 7 bases; junction bases not matched to a gene: 18. CDR3 in DNA: TGCGCCAGCAGCTCCTTGATAGTCGGGACAGAGCGGATCGGGGAGCTGTTTTTT. It encodes CASSSLIVGTERIGELFF.

This sequence joins TRBV6-6 and TRBJ1-2; D perhaps matches TRBD1 (5 bases). CDR3 length: 15 amino acids. V was pared by 5 bases and J by 4 bases, with 17 bases between. Germline V lookup: CDR1 MNHNY, CDR2 SVGAGI (reference sequence). The DNA for the CDR3 is TGTGCCAGCAGTCCCGGGGGAGGATTGGGCTATGGCTACACCTTC. Amino acids: CASSPGGGLGYGYTF.

This chain connects TRBV6-5 to TRBJ1-2; D is unclear. The CDR3 is 13 residues long. The germline CDR1 and CDR2 sequences are MNHEY and SVGAGI. V was shortened by 8 bases and J by 7 bases, with 17 bases between the two germline ends. CDR3 DNA: TGTGCCAGCTTCTATAGTTTGACGAGTGGCTACACCTTC. Its protein is CASFYSLTSGYTF.

This chain uses TRBV10-3 with TRBJ1-1; D might be TRBD1 (5 bases). Germline CDR1 reads ENHRY; CDR2 reads SYGVKD. The CDR3 consists of 14 residues. V lost 11 bases and J 0 bases, leaving 16 bases between the germline ends. The CDR3 region has the DNA TGTGCCGCATCTCCGGAGGGGATGAACACTGAAGCTTTCTTT. It is translated as CAASPEGMNTEAFF.

The rearrangement uses TRBV5-6 and TRBJ2-7, with D tentatively TRBD2 (6 bases). Trimming took off 3 bases at V and 1 base at J, with 8 bases between the two ends. This CDR3 is built from 13 residues. CDR1 and CDR2 (germline): SGHDT, YYEEEE. The CDR3 loop reads CASSYGGSYEQYF. The CDR3 DNA is TGTGCCAGCAGCTACGGGGGTTCCTACGAGCAGTACTTC.

This clone is a singleton in its sample. The chain couples TRBV27 to TRBJ2-3; 8 bases agree with TRBD1. The CDR3 is 16 residues long. Trimming at V came to 6 bases and at J to 1 base, leaving 9 bases not matched to a gene. The germline V gene has CDR1 MNHEY and CDR2 SMNVEV (reference sequence). In DNA, the CDR3 is TGTGCCAGCAGCCCCAGGGGGCCCTACCGCACAGATACGCAGTATTTT. Translated, it gives CASSPRGPYRTDTQYF.

Written as DNA, the CDR3 is TGTGCCAGCAGTGCCCCGGGACAGAACTCCTACGAGCAGTACTTC. This codes for CASSAPGQNSYEQYF. The V gene is TRBV28, the J gene TRBJ2-7; 7 bases align to TRBD1. The ends lost 5 bases at V and 0 bases at J; junction bases unmatched: 7. The CDR3 has 15 residues. The germline V gene encodes CDR1 MDHEN and CDR2 SYDVKM.

The chain couples TRBV28 to TRBJ1-2, with TRBD1 as a possible D gene (6 bases). Germline V lookup: CDR1 MDHEN, CDR2 SYDVKM. This CDR3 has 13 residues. The V gene lost 6 bases and the J gene lost 8 bases, with 16 bases spanning the gap. DNA for the CDR3: TGTGCCAGCAGCATCTACAGGGCTCGGGGCTACACCTTC. Translating it yields CASSIYRARGYTF.

The chain joins TRBV4-1 to TRBJ1-5; D might be TRBD1 (5 bases). This CDR3 has 16 amino acids. Trimming shortened V by 1 base and J by 0 bases, and 10 bases separated the two germline ends. Germline CDR1 MGHRA, CDR2 YSYEKL. The CDR3 here is CASSQGAGYSNQPQHF. The CDR3 DNA follows: TGCGCCAGCAGCCAAGGGGCAGGGTATAGCAATCAGCCCCAGCATTTT.

This chain's CDR3 is CASSSRQTTMNTEAFF. The DNA for the CDR3 is TGTGCCAGCAGCTCGAGACAGACTACAATGAACACTGAAGCTTTCTTT. V and J are TRBV11-3 and TRBJ1-1; possibly TRBD1 for D (5 bases). CDR1 SGHNT and CDR2 YENEEA come from the germline V gene. Trimming shortened V by 4 bases and J by 0 bases, and 15 bases separated the two germline ends. There are 16 residues in the CDR3.

This chain uses TRBV7-8 with TRBJ2-7; 11 nucleotides line up with TRBD1. CDR1 and CDR2 (germline): SGHVS, FQNEAQ. This CDR3 has 15 amino acids. After removal of 6 bases from V and 5 bases from J, the junction contained 9 bases not matched to a gene. The CDR3 DNA reads as TGTGCCAGCAGTTACTTCGGACAGGGGGCGGACGAGCAGTACTTC. Protein: CASSYFGQGADEQYF.

The rearrangement joins TRBV12-3 or TRBV12-4 to TRBJ2-3; D uncertain. The V and J ends lost 2 bases and 5 bases respectively, with 5 bases between them. This CDR3 has 12 residues. CDR3 loop: CASSLLRDTQYF. DNA for the CDR3: TGTGCCAGCAGTTTATTGAGAGATACGCAGTATTTT.

This clone appeared a single time. The genes are TRBV29-1 and TRBJ1-1; 7 bases map to TRBD1. The CDR3 runs 14 residues. V trimming: 4 bases; J trimming: 4 bases; junction bases outside the gene matches: 9. Germline assignment: CDR1 SQVTM and CDR2 ANQGSEA. The DNA of the CDR3 is TGCAGCGTTGTAGTAGGGGGCCCGGGCACTGAAGCTTTCTTT. Amino acid sequence: CSVVVGGPGTEAFF.

In nucleotides, the CDR3 is TGCGCCAGCAGCCAAGATACGACAGGGGGCTTCTGGACTGAAGCTTTCTTT. Protein sequence: CASSQDTTGGFWTEAFF. V gene TRBV4-3 combines with J gene TRBJ1-1, with 10 bases matching TRBD1. With 0 bases clipped from V and 5 bases from J, the junction kept 9 bases outside the gene matches. CDR1 is LGHNA, CDR2 YSLEER, per germline. The CDR3 has 17 residues.

The V and J genes are TRBV15 and TRBJ1-2; D uncertain. V lost 0 bases to trimming and J lost 0 bases, with 11 bases between them. The CDR3 is made up of 16 amino acids. Per germline, CDR1 LNHNV and CDR2 YYDKDF (reference sequence). The CDR3 protein is CATSRDLAQPNYGYTF. The DNA for the CDR3 is TGTGCCACCAGCAGAGATTTAGCACAGCCTAACTATGGCTACACCTTC.